A selection of T cell receptor beta chains follows, all from one sample in a study of blood T cell repertoires in COVID-19. Profiled with immunoSEQ multiplex PCR; TCRdb holds only in-frame clones, not every one. The table has some 77,000 clones, around 90% seen once. Material for sequencing was peripheral blood. Every receptor here comes from a woman older than 75 with active or convalescent COVID-19. The CDR3 runs from the conserved cysteine through the conserved F or W. Fields, in order: clone size, D gene, J gene, V gene, CDR3 protein, CDR3 DNA. D genes are given only for firm matches. Expanded clones get a size class; other rows say once, few or many, or leave the size out.

NA | TRBD2 | TRBJ2-3 | TRBV7-2 | CASSFSASGSVTDTQYF | TGTGCCAGCAGCTTTTCGGCTAGCGGGAGTGTAACAGATACGCAGTATTTT
NA | TRBD1 | TRBJ2-2 | TRBV7-2 | CASSFRTGDTGELFF | TGTGCCAGCAGCTTCAGGACAGGGGACACCGGGGAGCTGTTTTTT
once | TRBD2 | TRBJ2-7 | TRBV15 | CATSRDAGGPYEQYF | TGTGCCACCAGCAGAGATGCGGGAGGACCCTACGAGCAGTACTTC
NA | NA | TRBJ2-4 | TRBV6-4 | CASSDAGLGIQYF | TGTGCCAGCAGTGACGCGGGTTTGGGCATTCAGTACTTC
NA | NA | TRBJ1-1 | TRBV15 | CATSRPWPNTEAFF | TGTGCCACCAGCAGACCTTGGCCGAACACTGAAGCTTTCTTT
once | NA | TRBJ2-1 | TRBV3-1/TRBV3-2 | CASSQSIYNEQFF | TGTGCCAGCAGCCAATCCATCTACAATGAGCAGTTCTTC
once | NA | TRBJ1-5 | TRBV11-2 | CASSLSGQRNQPQHF | TGTGCCAGCAGCTTGTCGGGACAACGGAATCAGCCCCAGCATTTT
NA | NA | TRBJ2-7 | TRBV28 | CASTTGRGYEQYF | TGTGCCAGCACCACGGGCAGGGGCTACGAGCAGTACTTC
once | NA | TRBJ1-5 | TRBV7-2 | CASSVRDFGQPQHF | TGTGCCAGCAGCGTCCGGGACTTCGGTCAGCCCCAGCATTTT
NA | NA | TRBJ1-1 | TRBV5-6 | CASSLGRGANTEAFF | TGTGCCAGCAGCTTGGGCAGGGGTGCAAACACTGAAGCTTTCTTT
once | TRBD1 | TRBJ2-5 | TRBV2 | CARSPTGGRETQYF | TGTGCCAGGAGCCCTACAGGGGGGAGGGAGACCCAGTACTTC
NA | NA | TRBJ1-4 | TRBV18 | CASSPPGQPRGKLFF | TGTGCCAGCTCACCACCGGGACAACCCAGGGGAAAACTGTTTTTT
NA | TRBD1 | TRBJ1-2 | TRBV30 | CAWTGQGAGYTF | TGTGCCTGGACGGGACAGGGAGCTGGCTACACCTTC
once | NA | TRBJ2-3 | TRBV6-5 | CASRATAANTDTQYF | TGTGCCAGCAGGGCGACTGCCGCCAACACAGATACGCAGTATTTT
once | NA | TRBJ2-2 | TRBV27 | CASTFLTGLANTGELFF | TGTGCCAGCACCTTCTTGACAGGACTAGCGAACACCGGGGAGCTGTTTTTT
NA | TRBD1 | TRBJ2-7 | TRBV7-2 | CASRQDRDPDEQYF | TGTGCCAGCAGACAAGACAGGGACCCCGACGAGCAGTACTTC
once | NA | TRBJ1-5 | TRBV2 | CASSDEVGQPQHF | TGTGCCAGCAGTGACGAAGTCGGTCAGCCCCAGCATTTT
once | TRBD1 | TRBJ1-1 | TRBV27 | CASSPSGTGWRTEAFF | TGTGCCAGCAGCCCAAGCGGGACAGGGTGGAGGACTGAAGCTTTCTTT
NA | NA | TRBJ2-3 | TRBV29-1 | CSVDRVSTQYF | TGCAGCGTTGATAGAGTGAGTACGCAGTATTTT
NA | TRBD2 | TRBJ2-1 | TRBV5-4 | CASSPRLAVYNEQFF | TGTGCCAGCAGCCCCCGACTAGCGGTCTACAATGAGCAGTTCTTC
NA | TRBD1 | TRBJ2-5 | TRBV28 | CASSLFTGGSPETQYF | TGTGCCAGCAGTTTATTTACAGGGGGGAGTCCAGAGACCCAGTACTTC
NA | TRBD2 | TRBJ2-5 | TRBV5-1 | CASSLESSGRETQYF | TGCGCCAGCAGCTTGGAGTCTAGCGGGAGGGAGACCCAGTACTTC
NA | NA | TRBJ2-7 | TRBV5-5 | CASSFLVSDGGSEQYF | TGTGCCAGCAGCTTCCTGGTTTCGGATGGGGGGAGCGAGCAGTACTTC
NA | TRBD2 | TRBJ2-7 | TRBV28 | CASSFGGRGNEQYF | TGTGCCAGCAGTTTCGGCGGGAGAGGTAACGAGCAGTACTTC
NA | NA | TRBJ1-2 | TRBV6-5 | CASSYAGGSSNYGYTF | TGTGCCAGCAGTTACGCGGGGGGGAGCTCTAACTATGGCTACACCTTC
NA | NA | TRBJ2-3 | TRBV6-6 | CASSLLPGGASTDTQYF | TGTGCCAGCAGTCTCCTTCCCGGTGGTGCTAGCACAGATACGCAGTATTTT
NA | TRBD1 | TRBJ1-1 | TRBV2 | CASGGTGDTEAFF | TGTGCCAGCGGGGGGACAGGGGACACTGAAGCTTTCTTT
few | TRBD2 | TRBJ2-7 | TRBV5-8 | CASSRGLVDPEARVYEQYF | TGTGCCAGCAGCCGGGGACTAGTAGATCCGGAAGCTAGGGTCTACGAGCAGTACTTC
NA | NA | TRBJ1-1 | TRBV28 | CASSPLAGLVGTEAFF | TGTGCCAGCAGCCCCCTGGCAGGGCTTGTGGGCACTGAAGCTTTCTTT
NA | NA | TRBJ1-5 | TRBV2 | CASSDDWGGYQPQHF | TGTGCCAGCAGTGATGATTGGGGGGGCTATCAGCCCCAGCATTTT
few | NA | TRBJ1-5 | TRBV19 | CASSIGAGGGQPQHF | TGTGCCAGTAGTATAGGGGCAGGCGGCGGGCAGCCCCAGCATTTT
NA | TRBD1 | TRBJ1-6 | TRBV5-6 | CASSGAGGLNSPLHF | TGTGCCAGCAGCGGGGCAGGGGGACTGAATTCACCCCTCCACTTT